This entry concerns a single T cell receptor (beta chain). These data belong to a study of cytomegalovirus exposure and HLA in healthy donors. Use of 60 Vbeta and 13 Jbeta primers characterized the PCR. The table came from immunoSEQ multiplex PCR; TCRdb's copy has only in-frame clones and leaves some out. The data hold 150,000 to 200,000 clones, with 76% observed a single time. Germline lookup yields CDR1 MNHEY and CDR2 SMNVEV (reference sequence). The V end was cut by 4 bases, the J end by 9 bases, with 13 bases between. The CDR3 runs 13 residues. This receptor was taken from a male donor in good health and CMV-seronegative. The material sequenced was PBMCs. The rearrangement uses TRBV27 and TRBJ1-5, with D possibly matching TRBD1 (6 bases). In DNA form, the CDR3 reads TGTGCCAGCAGTTATGGGGGCGCTGGGCCCCAGCATTTT. Translating it yields CASSYGGAGPQHF.